This TCR beta chain was captured in a study of T cells in Graves' hyperthyroidism and ophthalmopathy (dated by TCRdb to between 2018 and 2020). With respect to the entire study: Peripheral blood samples were taken at the time of initial diagnosis, prior to any treatment. For training and testing, the 100 patients in the discovery cohort were randomly divided in a 7:3 ratio. The paper reports TCR Vbeta CDR3 sequencing of roughly 140 peripheral blood samples: some 44 ophthalmopathy, about 75 hyperthyroidism and some 17 progressor patients. Thyroid tissue and blood T-cell repertoires from over 5 Graves' hyperthyroidism patients were also compared in the study. An independent validation cohort of 18 to 20 hyperthyroidism patients and 15 or so patients who later progressed to ophthalmopathy tested prospective prediction of ophthalmopathy. TCR V-J signatures able to tell the groups apart were searched for in a discovery cohort of approximately 95 patients, of whom fewer than 45 had Graves' ophthalmopathy and more than 55 had stable Graves' hyperthyroidism. Once sampling was done, hyperthyroidism patients were given methimazole at a starting dose of 30 mg daily, whereas ophthalmopathy patients were given high-dose intravenous methylprednisolone. The research as a whole found: Most expanded thyroid clonotypes (frequency above 0.001) were also detected in blood, a finding suggesting that blood repertoires may reflect thyroid immune responses. Sample size was not statistically predetermined, and blinding of investigators to group allocation was not performed. A model built on a 13 V-J signature distinguished ophthalmopathy from stable hyperthyroidism, reaching 85% to 90% sensitivity and around 82% specificity in cross-validation and 80%/75% in testing. In validation, the model predicted progression to ophthalmopathy with around 71% sensitivity and less than 80% specificity, a median of 6.5 months before onset.

Trimming takes 5 bases off V and 3 bases off J; junction bases not matched to a gene: 13. The CDR3 goes from the cysteine to the phenylalanine over 17 residues. The entry retains the CDR3 DNA only, 51 bases that are in frame from base 1. CDR1 is given as SGHVS and CDR2 as FNYEAQ, both from the germline V gene. This clonotype was found a few times. The clone's antigen remains unknown. No per-base quality is available; no much larger clone lies one base away. Stable Graves' hyperthyroidism was defined as no progression to ophthalmopathy during 18 months of follow-up. Hyperthyroidism patients were newly diagnosed, with disease duration under 2 months, and aged 18 to 65 years. Patients with uncontrolled infections, other autoimmune diseases, pregnancy or lactation were excluded. Diagnoses were established on the basis of clinical symptoms, serum thyroxine and TRAb, thyroid ultrasound, and orbital computed tomography. Ficoll-Paque density gradient centrifugation was used to isolate PBMCs from approximately 11 ml of fresh peripheral blood. Total RNA was extracted with Trizol reagent, and quality was checked on an Agilent 2100 Bioanalyzer.

TCR beta CDR3 regions were amplified from RNA transcripts. The TCR CDR3 was subjected to a first round of RT-PCR using the HTBI primer set and the Qiagen OneStep RT-PCR kit. Libraries were constructed in a second round of multiplex PCR, after which size selection and purification were carried out. Sequencing of the libraries was done on an Illumina HiSeq2000 using paired-end 100 bp reads. The paper's processing steps were these. Raw data were processed with SOAPnuke, discarding reads with adapters, uncalled bases, mean Phred below 15, or no exact constant-primer or identifier match. COPE v1.2.5 was used to merge the high-quality paired reads, and each unique nucleotide sequence was defined as a clonotype. Clonotypes were aligned to IMGT TRBV, TRBD and TRBJ reference segments using MiTCR v1.1. Only V-J combinations with frequency above 0.0001, covering 99% to 99.2% of repertoires, were analysed. The TCS score was defined as F50 (clonal expansion) divided by E x V (chaos), with BLOSUM62-based TCRdist calculated between CDR3 peptides within each V-J. Welch's t-statistics and random forest reduced 450 to 600 V-J features to some 14, which were used in a naive Bayes classifier (R e1071). TCRdb reprocessed the public reads (quality trimming at Q25 with fastp, clone calling with MiXCR) and kept in-frame beta chains. Merged by CDR3 protein, the rows form single entries marked with the most common genes and DNA. Clone size and V and J calls follow TCRdb, not the original study. The sample table records approximately 400,000 distinct CDR3 sequences; approximately 25% of these occur just once. The leading ten clones occupy about 70% of the sample.

This TCR came from a man over 45 with Graves' hyperthyroidism. The sequence is built from TRBV7-6 and TRBJ2-3, with 8 bases in between that match TRBD1. Specimen: blood. This receptor carries the CDR3 CASSPTVGRGLTDTQYF. The DNA sequence follows: TGTGCCAGCAGCCCTACCGTGGGCAGGGGGCTTACAGATACGCAGTATTTT.